These 22 T cell receptor beta chains were all obtained from the same sample, sequenced in a study of response to subunit inactivated influenza vaccine. One entry per CDR3 protein results from TCRdb running MiXCR on the RT-PCR reads. The data show about 300,000 distinct CDR3 sequences, roughly 20% seen once. The sequences come from PBMCs from blood, collected approximately 22 months after vaccination. These receptors originate from a man between 50 and 75 years old who received an inactivated influenza vaccine.

The chain joins TRBV24-1 to TRBJ2-1; D call uncertain. Deletions cut 6 bases from V and 4 bases from J, with 3 bases between. The V gene's germline CDR1 is KGHDR and CDR2 SFDVKD. The CDR3 has 11 residues. CDR3 region: CATSRYNEQFF. The DNA of the CDR3 is TGTGCCACCAGTCGATACAATGAGCAGTTCTTC.

V gene TRBV24-1 combines with J gene TRBJ2-3; no clear D gene. CDR3 length: 14 amino acids. Germline CDR1 is KGHDR and CDR2 is SFDVKD. The V gene lost 8 bases and the J gene lost 5 bases, with 16 bases spanning the gap. The CDR3 is CATMAWGGVDTQYF. CDR3 bases: TGTGCCACCATGGCCTGGGGTGGGGTAGATACGCAGTATTTT.

V is TRBV5-5 and J is TRBJ1-1; tentative D call: TRBD1 (6 bases). V lost 3 bases and J lost 0, with 12 bases in between. The CDR3 runs 15 residues. Germline assignment: CDR1 SGHKS and CDR2 YYEKEE (reference sequence). The CDR3 region is CASSYGQFMNTEAFF. The CDR3 DNA reads as TGTGCCAGCAGCTACGGACAGTTTATGAACACTGAAGCTTTCTTT.

The table lists this clonotype with a few counts. The chain recombines TRBV12-3 or TRBV12-4 with TRBJ1-2; D not certain. The ends were cut back, 1 base at V and 8 bases at J, with 11 bases in the middle. This CDR3 comprises 13 residues. DNA for the CDR3: TGTGCCAGCAGTTTAGATCTGGTAGCGGGCTACACCTTC. It translates to CASSLDLVAGYTF.

V and J are TRBV20-1 and TRBJ1-2, with 9 bases identical to TRBD1. Germline lookup yields CDR1 DFQATT and CDR2 SNEGSKA (reference sequence). V trimming: 3 bases; J trimming: 4 bases; junction bases outside the gene matches: 12. The CDR3 runs to 16 residues. The CDR3 DNA is TGCAGTGCTAGGGCTACATGGGACAGGGATACCTATGGCTACACCTTC. Translating it yields CSARATWDRDTYGYTF.

This clonotype was observed once. This chain uses TRBV10-3 with TRBJ2-5; D might be TRBD1 (5 bases). The V end was cut by 10 bases, the J end by 1 base, with 16 bases between. The CDR3 loop spans 14 amino acids. Per germline, CDR1 ENHRY and CDR2 SYGVKD. This CDR3 is CATVDTGSQETQYF. In nucleotides, the CDR3 is TGTGCCACCGTCGATACAGGTTCCCAAGAGACCCAGTACTTC.

This clonotype was counted a few times. The chain combines TRBV19 with TRBJ2-2, with D possibly matching TRBD2 (5 bases). Germline lookup yields CDR1 LNHDA and CDR2 SQIVND (reference sequence). The ends were cut back, 9 bases at V and 6 bases at J, with 17 bases in the middle. The CDR3 has 14 residues. CDR3: CASRSGKVAGELFF. For the CDR3, the DNA is TGTGCCAGCAGGTCGGGGAAGGTAGCCGGGGAGCTGTTTTTT. The entire variable domain, with the rest obtained from reference TRBV19 and TRBJ2-2, is as follows: DGGITQSPKYLFRKEGQNVTLSCEQNLNHDAMYWYRQDPGQGLRLIYYSQIVNDFQKGDIAEGYSVSREKKESFPLTVTSAQKNPTAFYLCASRSGKVAGELFFGEGSRLTVL.

This clonotype was counted a few times. V usage is TRBV7-2 and J usage is TRBJ1-2; TRBD1 matches at 7 bases. CDR1 SGHTA and CDR2 FQGNSA come from the germline V gene. Unmatched junction bases numbered 8, after V lost 5 bases and J lost 2 bases. CDR3 length equals 15 residues. This CDR3 is CASSQGQTMNYGYTF. CDR3 nucleotides: TGTGCCAGCAGCCAGGGACAGACGATGAACTATGGCTACACCTTC.

This clonotype has only a few counts. This chain links TRBV12-3 or TRBV12-4 with TRBJ2-7; D is ambiguous. CDR3 length: 16 residues. The V gene lost 4 bases and the J gene lost 2 bases, with 18 bases spanning the gap. The CDR3 loop is CASSSTRAGVAYEQYF. The CDR3 nucleotides read TGTGCCAGCAGTTCCACCCGGGCTGGGGTCGCCTACGAGCAGTACTTC.

The rearrangement joins TRBV21-1 to TRBJ2-7; the table's TRBD2 call for D was not verified on the DNA. TRBV21-1 is labeled a pseudogene. This CDR3 comprises 16 residues. The CDR3 bases are TGTGCCAGCAGCAAAAAGGAACAGGCGAGAGGGTACGAGCAGTACTTC. It codes for CASSKKEQARGYEQYF.

This chain links TRBV6-1 with TRBJ1-2, with D hard to call. The CDR3 covers 13 residues. V was trimmed by 6 bases and J by 8 bases, leaving 16 bases between them. Germline-derived CDR1 and CDR2 are MNHNS and SASEGT. CDR3 amino acids: CASSRRAQRGYTF. The CDR3, as DNA: TGTGCCAGCAGCCGTAGGGCCCAGCGGGGCTACACCTTC.

The chain uses TRBV28 and TRBJ2-2; 9 bases line up with TRBD2. The CDR3 is 15 residues long. J gave up 4 bases and V 6 bases, and 6 bases lay outside the gene matches. CDR1 and CDR2 from the germline V gene are MDHEN and SYDVKM. The CDR3 reads CASSFALAGTGELFF. CDR3 DNA sequence: TGTGCCAGCAGCTTCGCACTAGCGGGCACCGGGGAGCTGTTTTTT.

This clonotype was seen more than once but under ten times. The chain is built from TRBV5-1 and TRBJ1-1; D is uncertain. Trimming removed 0 bases at V and 2 bases at J, with 11 bases between. The CDR3 totals 15 residues. From germline, CDR1 is SGHRS and CDR2 YFSETQ. CDR3 region: CASSLDSQPNTEAFF. The CDR3 DNA is TGCGCCAGCAGCTTGGATAGTCAGCCAAACACTGAAGCTTTCTTT.

CDR3 loop: CSVGSSGGTGELFF. The CDR3 coding sequence is TGCAGCGTAGGCTCGAGCGGCGGCACCGGGGAGCTGTTTTTT. V is TRBV29-1 and J is TRBJ2-2; D is perhaps TRBD2 (5 bases). The germline gives CDR1 SQVTM, CDR2 ANQGSEA. The CDR3 consists of 14 residues. With 6 bases removed from V and 4 bases from J, the gap between germline ends came to 15 bases.

This clonotype came up a few times. Written as DNA, the CDR3 is TGTGCCAGCAACACGGCAGGGACAGCTAACTATGGCTACACCTTC. Protein product: CASNTAGTANYGYTF. The chain links TRBV2 to TRBJ1-2, with 7 bases lining up with TRBD1. Trimming took 7 bases from V and 0 from J; bases not matched to a gene: 8. The CDR3 is made up of 15 amino acids. Germline loops: CDR1 SNHLY, CDR2 FYNNEI. The full variable domain, rest sourced from reference TRBV2 and TRBJ1-2, is EPEVTQTPSHQVTQMGQEVILRCVPISNHLYFYWYRQILGQKVEFLVSFYNNEISEKSEIFDDQFSVERPDGSNFTLKIRSTKLEDSAMYFCASNTAGTANYGYTFGSGTRLTVV.

This clonotype was picked up a small number of times. V gene TRBV7-6 combines with J gene TRBJ2-5; D remains ambiguous. V lost 1 base, J lost 2 bases, and 8 bases lay in between. This CDR3 contains 14 residues. The germline CDR1 and CDR2 sequences are SGHVS and FNYEAQ. This CDR3 is CASSLGGFQETQYF. CDR3 sequence (DNA): TGTGCCAGCAGCTTAGGTGGCTTTCAAGAGACCCAGTACTTC. Combining the CDR3 with reference TRBV7-6 and TRBJ2-5 gives the whole variable domain GAGVSQSPRYKVTKRGQDVALRCDPISGHVSLYWYRQALGQGPEFLTYFNYEAQQDKSGLPNDRFSAERPEGSISTLTIQRTEQRDSAMYRCASSLGGFQETQYFGPGTRLLVL.

In this sample, this clonotype turned up a few times. This chain links TRBV12-3 or TRBV12-4 with TRBJ2-7, with 9 bases that match TRBD1. After removal of 5 bases from V and 4 bases from J, the junction contained 3 bases not matched to a gene. The CDR3 covers 13 residues. The CDR3 sequence is CASSPDRGYEQYF. The CDR3 coding sequence is TGTGCCAGCAGTCCGGACAGGGGTTACGAGCAGTACTTC.

This clonotype was seen a few times. The V gene is TRBV27, the J gene TRBJ1-1; the D gene is possibly TRBD1 (5 bases). The CDR3 has 15 residues. The germline V gene encodes CDR1 MNHEY and CDR2 SMNVEV (reference sequence). V lost 5 bases to trimming and J lost 1 base, with 14 bases between them. The chain's CDR3 is CASSKKGRPNTEAFF. CDR3 nucleotides: TGTGCCAGCAGTAAGAAGGGACGGCCGAACACTGAAGCTTTCTTT.

This clonotype was seen a handful of times. The chain uses TRBV2 and TRBJ1-4; 7 nucleotides line up with TRBD1. The CDR3 covers 14 residues. V lost 6 bases and J lost 7; bases outside the gene matches: 8. Germline V gene lookup returns CDR1 SNHLY and CDR2 FYNNEI. As DNA, the CDR3 is TGTGCCAGCAGAACGCGACAGGGTCGTGAAAAACTGTTTTTT. Translation: CASRTRQGREKLFF. The full variable domain, completed using reference TRBV2 and TRBJ1-4, is EPEVTQTPSHQVTQMGQEVILRCVPISNHLYFYWYRQILGQKVEFLVSFYNNEISEKSEIFDDQFSVERPDGSNFTLKIRSTKLEDSAMYFCASRTRQGREKLFFGSGTQLSVL.

This clonotype was found a few times. The V call is TRBV7-9, the J call TRBJ2-7, with D possibly TRBD1 on 6 matching bases. CDR1 is SEHNR, CDR2 FQNEAQ, per germline (reference sequence). The CDR3 sequence is 15 residues long. Between the trimmed V and J ends, which lost 5 bases and 2 bases, there was a span of 16 bases. The CDR3 spells CASSETGTQPYEQYF. In DNA, the CDR3 is TGTGCCAGCAGCGAAACCGGGACACAACCCTACGAGCAGTACTTC.

This clonotype was recorded once. Germline is not matched at one junction end, which may reflect a read error. The rearrangement uses TRBV20-1 and TRBJ2-1, with D tentatively TRBD1 (6 bases). The CDR3 runs 17 residues. CDR1 DFQATT and CDR2 SNEGSKA come from the germline V gene (reference sequence). The CDR3 loop is CCARDRDGTRSYNEQFF. The CDR3 DNA sequence: TGCTGTGCTAGAGACCGGGACGGGACAAGATCCTACAATGAGCAGTTCTTC.

This clonotype has a count of ten or more. The V gene is TRBV6-1, the J gene TRBJ1-6; D is perhaps TRBD1 (6 bases). CDR1 is MNHNS, CDR2 SASEGT, per germline. Trimming removed 7 bases from V and 8 bases from J, with 15 bases in between. CDR3 size: 14 residues. DNA for the CDR3: TGTGCCAGCAAATCAGGGGTCGGTGATTCACCCCTCCACTTT. Its protein product is CASKSGVGDSPLHF.